This T cell receptor beta chain was sequenced during a study of early T cells in non-severe SARS-CoV-2 infection. As for the study in general: Sequenced material consisted of bulk RNA (from unsorted whole blood), and chains were unpaired.

The CDR3 totals 13 residues. Trimming took off 6 bases at V and 4 bases at J, with 12 bases between the two ends. Per the germline V gene, CDR1 is SEHNR and CDR2 is FQNEAQ (reference sequence). This clonotype was found many times. Unique molecular identifiers were attached to individual cDNA molecules. One entry per CDR3 protein results from TCRdb running MiXCR on the 5' RACE reads. This table has about 80,000 distinct CDR3 sequences, approximately 12% appearing once. Input material: whole blood. The sequence came from an adult who was a healthcare worker with PCR-confirmed SARS-CoV-2 infection or an uninfected control (not recorded which). The rearrangement links TRBV7-9 to TRBJ1-2; D may be TRBD1 (5 bases). CDR3 in amino acids: CASRPAGVYGYTF. The CDR3 region has the DNA TGTGCCAGCAGGCCTGCGGGGGTCTATGGCTACACCTTC.